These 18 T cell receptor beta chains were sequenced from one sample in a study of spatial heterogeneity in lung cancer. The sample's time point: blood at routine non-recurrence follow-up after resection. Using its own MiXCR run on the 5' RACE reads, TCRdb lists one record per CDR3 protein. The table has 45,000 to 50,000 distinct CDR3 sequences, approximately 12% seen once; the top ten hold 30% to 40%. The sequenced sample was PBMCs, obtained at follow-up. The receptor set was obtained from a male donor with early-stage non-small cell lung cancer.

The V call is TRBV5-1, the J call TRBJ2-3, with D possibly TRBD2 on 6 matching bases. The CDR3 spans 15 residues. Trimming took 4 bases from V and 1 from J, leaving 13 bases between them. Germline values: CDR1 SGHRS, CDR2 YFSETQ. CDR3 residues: CASSTGTPRTDTQYF. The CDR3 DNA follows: TGCGCCAGCAGCACCGGGACTCCTCGCACAGATACGCAGTATTTT.

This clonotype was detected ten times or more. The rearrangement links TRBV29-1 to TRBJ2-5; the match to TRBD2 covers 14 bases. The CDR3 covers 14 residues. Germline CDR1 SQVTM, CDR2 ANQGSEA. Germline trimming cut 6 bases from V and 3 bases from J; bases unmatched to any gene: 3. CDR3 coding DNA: TGCAGCGTCACGGGACTAGCGGGAGAAGAGACCCAGTACTTC. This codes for CSVTGLAGEETQYF.

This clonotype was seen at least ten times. The CDR3 loop is CASRQGTYNSPLHF. CDR3 nucleotide sequence: TGTGCCAGCAGGCAGGGAACCTATAATTCACCCCTCCACTTT. The chain couples TRBV12-3 or TRBV12-4 to TRBJ1-6; the D gene is possibly TRBD1 (5 bases). Trimming pared 6 bases from V and 2 bases from J, leaving 8 bases between. This CDR3 has 14 amino acids.

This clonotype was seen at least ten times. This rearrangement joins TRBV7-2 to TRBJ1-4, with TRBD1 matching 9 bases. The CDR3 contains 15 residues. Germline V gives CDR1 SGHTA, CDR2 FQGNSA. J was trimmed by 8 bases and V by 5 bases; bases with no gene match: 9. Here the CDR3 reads CASSVSGTGREKLFF. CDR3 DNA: TGTGCCAGCAGCGTATCCGGGACAGGGAGAGAAAAACTGTTTTTT. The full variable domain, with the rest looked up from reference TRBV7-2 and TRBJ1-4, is GAGVSQSPSNKVTEKGKDVELRCDPISGHTALYWYRQSLGQGLEFLIYFQGNSAPDKSGLPSDRFSAERTGGSVSTLTIQRTQQEDSAVYLCASSVSGTGREKLFFGSGTQLSVL.

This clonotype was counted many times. CDR3 nucleotide sequence: TGCAGTGCTAGAGATCTTGGGGTAGCGACCCAGTACTTC. As protein: CSARDLGVATQYF. The chain uses TRBV20-1 and TRBJ2-5, with unresolved D. The CDR3 length is 13 residues. From germline, CDR1 is DFQATT and CDR2 SNEGSKA (reference sequence). V was pared by 0 bases and J by 7 bases, with 12 bases between.

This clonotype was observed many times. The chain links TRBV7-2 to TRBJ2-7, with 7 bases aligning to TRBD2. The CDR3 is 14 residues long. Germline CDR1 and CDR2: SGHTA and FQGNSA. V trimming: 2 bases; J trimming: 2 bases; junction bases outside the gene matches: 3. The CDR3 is CASSLTAGAYEQYF. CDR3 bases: TGTGCCAGCAGCTTAACGGCGGGAGCCTACGAGCAGTACTTC.

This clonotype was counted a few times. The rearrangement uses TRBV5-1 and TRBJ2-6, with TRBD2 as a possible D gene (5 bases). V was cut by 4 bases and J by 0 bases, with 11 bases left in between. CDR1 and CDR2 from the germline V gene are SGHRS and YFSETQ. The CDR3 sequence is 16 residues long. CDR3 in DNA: TGCGCCAGCAGCCCTGTACGGGACTCTGGGGCCAACGTCCTGACTTTC. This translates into CASSPVRDSGANVLTF. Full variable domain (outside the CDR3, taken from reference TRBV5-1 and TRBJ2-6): KAGVTQTPRYLIKTRGQQVTLSCSPISGHRSVSWYQQTPGQGLQFLFEYFSETQRNKGNFPGRFSGRQFSNSRSEMNVSTLELGDSALYLCASSPVRDSGANVLTFGAGSRLTVL.

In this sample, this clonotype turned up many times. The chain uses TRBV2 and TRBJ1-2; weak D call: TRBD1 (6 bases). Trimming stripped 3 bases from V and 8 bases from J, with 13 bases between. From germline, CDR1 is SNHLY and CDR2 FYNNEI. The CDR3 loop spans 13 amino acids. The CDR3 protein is CASSDEAGAGYTF. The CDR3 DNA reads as TGTGCCAGCAGTGATGAGGCAGGGGCCGGCTACACCTTC.

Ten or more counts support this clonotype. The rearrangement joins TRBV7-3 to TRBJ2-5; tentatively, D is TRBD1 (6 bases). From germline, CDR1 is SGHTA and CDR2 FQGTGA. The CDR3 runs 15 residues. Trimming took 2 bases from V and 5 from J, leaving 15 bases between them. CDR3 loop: CASSLQGHSQETQYF. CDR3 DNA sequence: TGTGCCAGCAGCTTACAGGGACACTCGCAGGAGACCCAGTACTTC. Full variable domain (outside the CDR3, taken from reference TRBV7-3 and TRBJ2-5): GAGVSQTPSNKVTEKGKYVELRCDPISGHTALYWYRQSLGQGPEFLIYFQGTGAADDSGLPNDRFFAVRPEGSVSTLKIQRTERGDSAVYLCASSLQGHSQETQYFGPGTRLLVL.

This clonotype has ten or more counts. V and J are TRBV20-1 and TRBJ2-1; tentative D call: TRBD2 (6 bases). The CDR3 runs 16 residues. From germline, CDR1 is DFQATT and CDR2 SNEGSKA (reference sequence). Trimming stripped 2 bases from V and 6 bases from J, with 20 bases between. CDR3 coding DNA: TGCAGTGCTAGAAAACCGGGACTCTCGTTCCTCAATGAGCAGTTCTTC. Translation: CSARKPGLSFLNEQFF.

The CDR3 nucleotides are TGTGCCTGGAGTGTAGGGAGGGTTTACACCGGGGAGCTGTTTTTT. The encoded protein is CAWSVGRVYTGELFF. This chain joins TRBV30 and TRBJ2-2, with TRBD2 matching 7 bases. The V segment lost 0 bases and the J segment 3 bases; nucleotides outside the gene matches: 4. In germline, CDR1 is GTSNPN, CDR2 SVGIG (reference sequence). The CDR3 sequence is 15 residues long. The whole variable domain, filled in from reference TRBV30 and TRBJ2-2, reads SQTIHQWPATLVQPVGSPLSLECTVEGTSNPNLYWYRQAAGRGLQLLFYSVGIGQISSEVPQNLSASRPQDRQFILSSKKLLLSDSGFYLCAWSVGRVYTGELFFGEGSRLTVL.

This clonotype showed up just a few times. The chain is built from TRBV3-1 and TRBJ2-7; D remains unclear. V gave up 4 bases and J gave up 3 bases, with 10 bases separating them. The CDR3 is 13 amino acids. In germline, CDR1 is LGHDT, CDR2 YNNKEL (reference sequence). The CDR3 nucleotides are TGTGCCAGCAGCCTTAACAGTAACTACGAGCAGTACTTC. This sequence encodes CASSLNSNYEQYF.

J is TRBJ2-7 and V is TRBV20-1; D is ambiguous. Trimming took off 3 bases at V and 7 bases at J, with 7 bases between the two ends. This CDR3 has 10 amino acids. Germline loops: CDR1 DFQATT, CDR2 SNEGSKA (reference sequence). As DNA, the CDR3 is TGCAGTGCTAGCTCTGGGGAGCAGTACTTC. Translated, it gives CSASSGEQYF.

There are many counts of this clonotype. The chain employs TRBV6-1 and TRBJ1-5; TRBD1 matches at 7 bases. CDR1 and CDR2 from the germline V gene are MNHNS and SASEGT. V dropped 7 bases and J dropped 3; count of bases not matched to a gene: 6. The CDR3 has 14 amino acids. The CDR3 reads CASTLGQLNQPQHF. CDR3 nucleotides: TGTGCCAGCACTCTGGGACAGCTCAATCAGCCCCAGCATTTT.

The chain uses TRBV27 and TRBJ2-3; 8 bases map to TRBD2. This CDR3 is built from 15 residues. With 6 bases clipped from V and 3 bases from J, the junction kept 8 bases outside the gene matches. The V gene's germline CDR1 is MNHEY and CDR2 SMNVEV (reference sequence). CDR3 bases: TGTGCCAGCAGATCAGCGGGAGTCTGGACAGATACGCAGTATTTT. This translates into CASRSAGVWTDTQYF.

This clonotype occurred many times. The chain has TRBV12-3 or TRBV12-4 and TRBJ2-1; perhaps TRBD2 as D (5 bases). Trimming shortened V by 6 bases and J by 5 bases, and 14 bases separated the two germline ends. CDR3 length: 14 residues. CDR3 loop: CASSTPQRNNEQFF. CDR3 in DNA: TGTGCCAGCAGCACCCCCCAGCGGAACAATGAGCAGTTCTTC.

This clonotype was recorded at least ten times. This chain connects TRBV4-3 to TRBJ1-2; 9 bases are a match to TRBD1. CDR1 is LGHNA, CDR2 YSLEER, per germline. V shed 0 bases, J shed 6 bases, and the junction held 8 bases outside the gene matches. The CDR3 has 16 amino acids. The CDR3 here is CASSQDVGQGLNGYTF. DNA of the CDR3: TGCGCCAGCAGCCAAGATGTAGGACAGGGGCTGAATGGCTACACCTTC.

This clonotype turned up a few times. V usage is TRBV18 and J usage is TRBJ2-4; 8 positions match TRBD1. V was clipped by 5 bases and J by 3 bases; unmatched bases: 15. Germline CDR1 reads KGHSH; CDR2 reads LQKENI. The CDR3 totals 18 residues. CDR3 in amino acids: CASSTTGGGTGLKNIQYF. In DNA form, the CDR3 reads TGTGCCAGCTCAACCACCGGTGGGGGGACAGGTCTCAAAAACATTCAGTACTTC. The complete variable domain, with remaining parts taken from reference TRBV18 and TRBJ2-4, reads NAGVMQNPRHLVRRRGQEARLRCSPMKGHSHVYWYRQLPEEGLKFMVYLQKENIIDESGMPKERFSAEFPKEGPSILRIQQVVRGDSAAYFCASSTTGGGTGLKNIQYFGAGTRLSVL.